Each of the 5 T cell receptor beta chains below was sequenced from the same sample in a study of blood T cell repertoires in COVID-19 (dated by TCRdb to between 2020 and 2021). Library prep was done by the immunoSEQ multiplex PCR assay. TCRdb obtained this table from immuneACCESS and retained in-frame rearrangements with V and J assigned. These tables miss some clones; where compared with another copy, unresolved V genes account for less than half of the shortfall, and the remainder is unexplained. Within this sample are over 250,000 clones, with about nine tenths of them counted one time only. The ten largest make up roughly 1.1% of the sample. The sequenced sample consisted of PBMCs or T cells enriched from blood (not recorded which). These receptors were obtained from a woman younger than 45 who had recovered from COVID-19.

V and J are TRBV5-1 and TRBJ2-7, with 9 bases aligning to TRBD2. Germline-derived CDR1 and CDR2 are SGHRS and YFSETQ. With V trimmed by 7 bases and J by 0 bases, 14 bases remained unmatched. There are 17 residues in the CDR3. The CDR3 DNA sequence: TGCGCCAGCCGCCCGGGACTAGCATCTCTTTACTCCTACGAGCAGTACTTC. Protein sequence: CASRPGLASLYSYEQYF.

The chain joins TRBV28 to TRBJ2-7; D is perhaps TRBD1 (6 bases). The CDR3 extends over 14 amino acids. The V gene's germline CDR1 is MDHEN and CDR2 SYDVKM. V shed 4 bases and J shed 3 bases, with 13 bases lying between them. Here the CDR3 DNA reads TGTGCCAGCAGTTCCGGGACACAAGTCTACGAGCAGTACTTC. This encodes CASSSGTQVYEQYF.

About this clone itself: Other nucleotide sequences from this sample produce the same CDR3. CDR3 residues: CAWSQGLNQPQHF. The DNA of the CDR3 is TGTGCCTGGAGTCAAGGACTCAATCAGCCCCAGCATTTT. The V call is TRBV30, the J call TRBJ1-5, with D unresolved. Per the germline V gene, CDR1 is GTSNPN and CDR2 is SVGIG (reference sequence). The V end lost 2 bases, the J end lost 3 bases, and 8 bases lay between the germline ends. This CDR3 region has 13 residues.

This CDR3 reads CASTMDRGALRAQHF. The CDR3 DNA is TGTGCCAGCACCATGGACAGGGGGGCTCTTCGGGCCCAGCATTTT. The chain employs TRBV28 and TRBJ1-5, with TRBD1 matching 10 bases. The CDR3 consists of 15 residues. The V and J ends lost 7 bases and 11 bases, in that order; junction bases with no gene match: 14. Per the germline V gene, CDR1 is MDHEN and CDR2 is SYDVKM. The entire variable domain, with the rest obtained from reference TRBV28 and TRBJ1-5, is as follows: DVKVTQSSRYLVKRTGEKVFLECVQDMDHENMFWYRQDPGLGLRLIYFSYDVKMKEKGDIPEGYSVSREKKERFSLILESASTNQTSMYLCASTMDRGALRAQHFGDGTRLSIL.

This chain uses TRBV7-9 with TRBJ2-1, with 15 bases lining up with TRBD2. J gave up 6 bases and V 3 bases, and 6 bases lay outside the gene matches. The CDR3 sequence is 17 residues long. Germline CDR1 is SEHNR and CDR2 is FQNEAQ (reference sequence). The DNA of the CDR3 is TGTGCCAGCAGCTTGTTAGGGGGACTAGCGGGAGGCAATGAGCAGTTCTTC. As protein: CASSLLGGLAGGNEQFF.